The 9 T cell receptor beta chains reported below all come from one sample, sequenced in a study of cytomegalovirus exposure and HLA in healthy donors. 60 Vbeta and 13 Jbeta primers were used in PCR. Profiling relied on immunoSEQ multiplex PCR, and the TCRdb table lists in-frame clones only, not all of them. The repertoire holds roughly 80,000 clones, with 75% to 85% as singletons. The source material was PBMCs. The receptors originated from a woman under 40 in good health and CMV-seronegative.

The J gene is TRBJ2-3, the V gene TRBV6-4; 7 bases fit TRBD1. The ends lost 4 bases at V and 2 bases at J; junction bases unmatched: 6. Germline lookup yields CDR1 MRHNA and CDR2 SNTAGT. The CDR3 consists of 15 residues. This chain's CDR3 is CASSATGVPTDTQYF. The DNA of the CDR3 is TGTGCCAGCAGTGCCACAGGGGTCCCCACAGATACGCAGTATTTT.

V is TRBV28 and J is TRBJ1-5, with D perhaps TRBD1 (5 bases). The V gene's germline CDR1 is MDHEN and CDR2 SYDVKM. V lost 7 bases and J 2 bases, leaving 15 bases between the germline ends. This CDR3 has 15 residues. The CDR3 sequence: CASNGSGYGNQPQHF. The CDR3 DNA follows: TGTGCCAGCAACGGGTCAGGGTACGGCAATCAGCCCCAGCATTTT. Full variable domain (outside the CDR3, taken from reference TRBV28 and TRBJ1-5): DVKVTQSSRYLVKRTGEKVFLECVQDMDHENMFWYRQDPGLGLRLIYFSYDVKMKEKGDIPEGYSVSREKKERFSLILESASTNQTSMYLCASNGSGYGNQPQHFGDGTRLSIL.

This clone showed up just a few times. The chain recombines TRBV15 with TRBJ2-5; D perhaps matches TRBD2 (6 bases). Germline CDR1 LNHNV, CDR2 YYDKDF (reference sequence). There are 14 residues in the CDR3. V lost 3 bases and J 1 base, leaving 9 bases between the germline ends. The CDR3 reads CATSREGTQETQYF. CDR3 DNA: TGTGCCACCAGCAGGGAGGGGACCCAAGAGACCCAGTACTTC.

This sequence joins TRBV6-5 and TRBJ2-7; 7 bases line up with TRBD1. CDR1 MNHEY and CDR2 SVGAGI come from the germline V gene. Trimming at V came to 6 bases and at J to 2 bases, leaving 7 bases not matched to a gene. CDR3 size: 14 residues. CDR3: CASSPGTAPYEQYF. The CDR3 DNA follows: TGTGCCAGCAGCCCCGGGACAGCCCCCTACGAGCAGTACTTC.

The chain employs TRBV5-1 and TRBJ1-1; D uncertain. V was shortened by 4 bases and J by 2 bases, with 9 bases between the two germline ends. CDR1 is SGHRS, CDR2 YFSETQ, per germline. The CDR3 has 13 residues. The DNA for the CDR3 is TGCGCCAGCAGCCCGACTGGAAACACTGAAGCTTTCTTT. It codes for CASSPTGNTEAFF.

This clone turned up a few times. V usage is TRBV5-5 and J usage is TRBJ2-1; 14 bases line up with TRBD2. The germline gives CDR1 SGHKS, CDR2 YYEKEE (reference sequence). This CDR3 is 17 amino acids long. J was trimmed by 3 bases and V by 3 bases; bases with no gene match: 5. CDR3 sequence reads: CASSSGLAGVIYNEQFF. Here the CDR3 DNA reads TGTGCCAGCAGCTCGGGACTAGCGGGAGTGATCTACAATGAGCAGTTCTTC.

CDR3 sequence: CASSPREGYQETQYF. The DNA of the CDR3 is TGTGCCAGCAGCCCCAGGGAGGGGTACCAAGAGACCCAGTACTTC. This rearrangement joins TRBV7-8 to TRBJ2-5; 7 positions match TRBD2. CDR3 length: 15 residues. V shed 5 bases and J 0 bases; nucleotides not matched to a gene: 6. CDR1 is SGHVS and CDR2 is FQNEAQ in the germline V gene.

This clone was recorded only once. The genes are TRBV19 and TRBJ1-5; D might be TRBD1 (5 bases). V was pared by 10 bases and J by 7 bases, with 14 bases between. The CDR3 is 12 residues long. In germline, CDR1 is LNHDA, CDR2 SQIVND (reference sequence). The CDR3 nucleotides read TGTGCCACCTCCAGGGAAGTCCAGCCCCAGCATTTT. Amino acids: CATSREVQPQHF.

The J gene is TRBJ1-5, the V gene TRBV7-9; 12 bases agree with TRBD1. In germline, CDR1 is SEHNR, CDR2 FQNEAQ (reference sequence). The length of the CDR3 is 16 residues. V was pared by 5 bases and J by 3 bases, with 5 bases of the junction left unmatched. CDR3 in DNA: TGTGCCAGCAGCAGGGGACAGGGGGCTGCCAATCAGCCCCAGCATTTT. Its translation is CASSRGQGAANQPQHF.